This record concerns one T cell receptor (beta chain) sequence. The antigen remains undetermined. The source of the sample is a study of human T cells and chemical hapten exposure. Overall study context: TCR yield per sample varied, mainly due to pooled library volumes.

Unique molecular identifiers were linked by the library to individual cDNA molecules. Each CDR3 protein is one row after TCRdb ran MiXCR on the RACE reads. The profile shows fewer than 85,000 distinct CDR3 sequences, around 9.4% of them singletons. The time point is: healthy volunteer bleed at 6 weeks. Blood, whole and unfractionated, served as the source for total RNA extraction. Notes on the study in general: TCRs exceeding a frequency of 1 in 1000 stayed unchanged under DPC sensitization.

The CDR3 length is 14 residues. The germline CDR1 and CDR2 sequences are MNHEY and SVGAGI. The clonotype originates from a female donor in good health. Some clones in this sample may be carry-over from other donors' samples. Sequencing was carried out using whole blood. The genes are TRBV6-5 and TRBJ1-5; 7 bases are a match to TRBD1. The J call is in doubt because the DNA end fits TRBJ2-3 better. CDR3 coding DNA: TGTGCCAGCAGCTACAGGGGTAGCAATCAGCCCCAGTATTTT. It yields the protein CASSYRGSNQPQYF.